Listed below are T cell receptor beta chains from one sample, sequenced in a study of T-cell memory formation after mild COVID-19. One entry per CDR3 protein, called by TCRdb with MiXCR from the 5' RACE reads. The data show over 500,000 distinct CDR3 sequences, with around a sixth seen just once and around 8.1% held by the top ten. Sequencing used PBMCs or a T cell subset sorted from them (not recorded which). Every receptor here comes from an adult woman who had mild COVID-19 (a few samples of this study predate the infection). Cell type and time point are not known. Each CDR3 is given with its conserved first and last residue. Fields, in order: J gene, V gene, D gene, clone size, CDR3 length, CDR3 DNA, CDR3 protein. D genes are given only for firm matches. Not every row has a clone size; where given, it reads once, few, many or a size class.

>TRBJ1-4|TRBV3-1|.|few|13
TGTGCCAGCAGCGCCCGAAATAATGAAAAACTGTTTTTT
CASSARNNEKLFF
>TRBJ2-1|TRBV4-2|.|many|11
TGTGCCAGCAGCCAAGGAGGAGAGCAGTTCTTC
CASSQGGEQFF
>TRBJ2-6|TRBV20-1|TRBD1|few|17
TGCAGTGCTAGTGGGGCTTACAGGGGATCTGGGGCCAACGTCCTGACTTTC
CSASGAYRGSGANVLTF
>TRBJ1-2|TRBV7-8|.|once|12
TGTGCCAGCAGCTTGGGACCGAGCGAATTGTCCTTC
CASSLGPSELSF
>TRBJ2-7|TRBV24-1|TRBD2|few|17
TGTGCCACCAGTGGGGTCCCCGGGACTAGCGAGTCCTACGAGCAGTACTTC
CATSGVPGTSESYEQYF
>TRBJ2-2|TRBV7-3|TRBD2|few|15
TGTGCCAGCAGCCAGACTAGCGGGGGGAACGGGGAGCTGTTTTTT
CASSQTSGGNGELFF
>TRBJ2-7|TRBV12-5|.|few|16
TGTGCTAGTGGTAACACAGGCTCTCAGCCCATCTACGAGCAGTACTTC
CASGNTGSQPIYEQYF
>TRBJ1-2|TRBV7-7|TRBD1|many|17
TGTGCTAGCAGCTTAGCCGTTCCCCGGGACAGCTACTATGGCTACACCTTC
CASSLAVPRDSYYGYTF
>TRBJ2-1|TRBV6-2/TRBV6-3|.|.|12
TGTGCCAGCAGCCGCCTAGCGACCGAGCAGTTCTTC
CASSRLATEQFF
>TRBJ2-3|TRBV20-1|.|few|15
TGCAGTGCTAGAGTTACGGGGTTCGGCACAGATACGCAGTATTTT
CSARVTGFGTDTQYF
>TRBJ2-2|TRBV6-6|.|.|15
TGTGCCAGCAGTTCAGGGGGGATTAACACCGGGGAGCTGTTTTTT
CASSSGGINTGELFF
>TRBJ2-3|TRBV7-2|TRBD2|.|17
TGTGCCAGCAGCCCGGGACTAGCTCGCACCCGCACAGATACGCAGTATTTT
CASSPGLARTRTDTQYF
>TRBJ2-7|TRBV12-3/TRBV12-4|.|few|16
TGTGCCAGCAGCCTCGCAGGGGGGACGTTAACCTACGAGCAGTACTTC
CASSLAGGTLTYEQYF
>TRBJ1-1|TRBV6-2/TRBV6-3|.|.|13
TGTGCCAGCAGCAAAGGGGACGTGAGTATGAGGGACTTT
CASSKGDVSMRDF
>TRBJ2-2|TRBV7-3|.|few|16
TGTGCCAGCAGCCCCAACAGGGTATGGAACACCGGGGAGCTGTTTTTT
CASSPNRVWNTGELFF
>TRBJ2-3|TRBV5-1|TRBD2|.|16
TGCGCCAGCAGCTCCCCGAGCGGGAGCATGACAGATACGCAGTATTTT
CASSSPSGSMTDTQYF
>TRBJ1-1|TRBV29-1|.|.|15
TGCAGCGTTGAAGATCGGTCCGGGGGAGACACTGAAGCTTTCTTT
CSVEDRSGGDTEAFF
>TRBJ2-3|TRBV7-9|TRBD1|few|15
TGTGCCAGCAGCTTATCAGGGGGCTTCTACGATACGCAGTATTTT
CASSLSGGFYDTQYF
>TRBJ2-1|TRBV5-1|TRBD1|few|15
TGCGCCAGCAGCCACGGACAGGGGGCGCCGGATGAGCAGTTCTTC
CASSHGQGAPDEQFF
>TRBJ2-4|TRBV12-3/TRBV12-4|TRBD2|.|20
TGTGCCAGCAGTTCCCCAACGGGACTAGCGGGAGGACTAGCCAAAAACATTCAGTACTTC
CASSSPTGLAGGLAKNIQYF
>TRBJ1-2|TRBV7-9|.|.|14
TGTGCCAGCAGCCCGCGAGGCCCAGAAGATGGCTACACCTTC
CASSPRGPEDGYTF
>TRBJ1-2|TRBV14|TRBD1|many|15
TGTGCCAGCAGCCAAGTACAGGGGGGAGACTATGGCTACACCTTC
CASSQVQGGDYGYTF
>TRBJ1-4|TRBV7-8|TRBD1|.|19
TGTGCCAGCAGCTCCCGCCGGGTTGGCCAGGGGGCCGTTAATGAAAAACTGTTTTTT
CASSSRRVGQGAVNEKLFF
>TRBJ2-2|TRBV20-1|TRBD2|few|15
TGCAGTGCCTTACCGGGCGGGAGGGTGACCGGGGAGCTGTTTTTT
CSALPGGRVTGELFF
>TRBJ2-1|TRBV24-1|TRBD1|.|15
TGTGCCACCAGTGATTTTAGGGGACAGTCCAATGAGCAGTTCTTC
CATSDFRGQSNEQFF
>TRBJ2-7|TRBV20-1|TRBD2|.|13
TGCAGTGCTAGAGAGGGCGGGGGGTACGAGCAGTACTTC
CSAREGGGYEQYF
>TRBJ2-3|TRBV10-3|.|.|15
TGTGCCATCAGTGATCTGGACAGTATCACAGATACGCAGTATTTT
CAISDLDSITDTQYF
>TRBJ2-2|TRBV9|.|.|15
TGTGCCAGCAGCGTAGGTCATGTGACCACCGGGGAGCTGTTTTTT
CASSVGHVTTGELFF
>TRBJ1-1|TRBV20-1|TRBD1|.|13
TGCAGTGCGGGGACAGGGAGCTTCACTGAAGCTTTCTTT
CSAGTGSFTEAFF
>TRBJ2-5|TRBV9|TRBD2|.|17
TGTGCCAGCAGCGTAGCTAACCTAGCGGGAAGTCGAGAGACCCAGTACTTC
CASSVANLAGSRETQYF
>TRBJ2-7|TRBV20-1|.|few|14
TGCAGTGCTAGAGGACGTAGCGAGTCCTACGAGCAGTACTTC
CSARGRSESYEQYF
>TRBJ2-2|TRBV14|.|.|14
TGTGCCAGCAGCCAAGGTGTCAAGTCCGGGGAGCTGTTTTTT
CASSQGVKSGELFF
>TRBJ2-1|TRBV5-4|.|.|14
TGTGCCAGCAGCACCCGGACAGCGATCAATGAGCAGTTCTTC
CASSTRTAINEQFF
>TRBJ1-1|TRBV29-1|TRBD1|few|19
TGCAGCGTAAGACAACCATTGACCGGGACAGGGGGATTCGAACCTGAAGCTTTCTTT
CSVRQPLTGTGGFEPEAFF
>TRBJ1-2|TRBV14|.|.|13
TGTGCCAGCAGCCCACTACCTGGCTTTGGCTACACCTTC
CASSPLPGFGYTF
>TRBJ2-7|TRBV5-1|TRBD1|.|14
TGCGCCAGCAGCAAGGGACAGGGGACTTACGAGCAGTACTTC
CASSKGQGTYEQYF
>TRBJ2-7|TRBV4-3|.|.|16
TGCGCCAGCAGCCAAGCCTTCCGGGACTCAACCTACGAGCAGTACTTC
CASSQAFRDSTYEQYF
>TRBJ1-6|TRBV7-8|.|.|13
TGTGCCAGCAGCCGAACAACAGGGCCACCCCTCCACTTT
CASSRTTGPPLHF
>TRBJ2-7|TRBV12-3/TRBV12-4|.|few|16
TGTGCCAGCAGTTCCGCCGGTGGGGGCCTTGGATACGAGCAGTACTTC
CASSSAGGGLGYEQYF
>TRBJ2-3|TRBV20-1|.|many|14
TGCAGTGCGCCCAACCGGGCCTACACAGATACGCAGTATTTT
CSAPNRAYTDTQYF
>TRBJ2-1|TRBV7-2|TRBD1|many|16
TGTGCCAGCAGCTTTATAGGGGGCGTCGTCTACAATGAGCAGTTCTTC
CASSFIGGVVYNEQFF
>TRBJ1-2|TRBV4-1|TRBD1|.|16
TGCGCCAGCAGCCAAGATCGGGGACAGGGTAACTATGGCTACACCTTC
CASSQDRGQGNYGYTF
>TRBJ2-3|TRBV6-1|TRBD1|few|16
TGTGCCAGCAGCCTTAACAGGGGCCCCCTCACAGATACGCAGTATTTT
CASSLNRGPLTDTQYF
>TRBJ2-1|TRBV5-6|TRBD1|medium-sized|14
TGTGCCAGCAGCCCGCCGGGACAGCACAATGAGCAGTTCTTC
CASSPPGQHNEQFF
>TRBJ2-7|TRBV25-1|.|once|13
TGTGCCAGCAGTGAATCGTTCCAGGGGATCTCGCACTTC
CASSESFQGISHF
>TRBJ1-4|TRBV6-5|.|.|15
TGTGCCAGCAGTTACTCGGGGAGGCATAATGAAAAACTGTTTTTT
CASSYSGRHNEKLFF